This paragraph reports one T cell receptor (beta chain). The antigen is unknown. Preparation of TCR beta libraries was done by quantitative 5'-RACE with molecular barcodes. TCRdb recomputed calls from the 5' RACE reads with MiXCR, one row per CDR3 protein. The sample records about 310,000 distinct CDR3 sequences, under 25% being singletons. The source of the sample is a study of CD8 T cells in ankylosing spondylitis. The CDR3 length is 14 residues. CDR1 and CDR2 from the germline V gene are LGHNA and YSLEER. The V and J ends lost 0 bases and 5 bases respectively, with 8 bases between them. Overall study findings and caveats: Within matched ankylosing spondylitis synovial fluid, disease-linked clones were reportedly significantly enriched. Ankylosing spondylitis blood appeared to carry a characteristic TCR beta motif of fewer than 10 highly homologous variants. Disease-associated clonotypes exhibited CD8+ identity and were relatively infrequent in peripheral blood.

The specimen sequenced was blood, either unsorted or a sorted T cell fraction (not recorded which). The receptor's source is a female donor with ankylosing spondylitis or in good health (not recorded which). The V and J genes are TRBV4-3 and TRBJ2-4; D is undetermined. CDR3 nucleotides: TGCGCCAGCAGCCAAGATGCCAGTCAAAACATTCAGTACTTC. It specifies CASSQDASQNIQYF.